The present T cell receptor beta chain was sequenced within a study of cytomegalovirus exposure and HLA in healthy donors. General study findings and limits: Overall, around 160 TCR beta chains were annotated as cytomegalovirus-associated. Only CMV serostatus was available as immune exposure information.

As concerns this clone: The antigen is not known.

Germline lookup yields CDR1 KGHSH and CDR2 LQKENI. V was pared by 1 base and J by 5 bases, with 14 bases between. This CDR3 has 15 residues. This cohort consisted of healthy bone marrow donors. Amplification used 60 Vbeta primers and 13 Jbeta primers. Clones were read by immunoSEQ multiplex PCR, and TCRdb kept only the in-frame ones, dropping some. The table lists 130,000 to 150,000 clones. The source material was PBMCs. The chain joins TRBV18 to TRBJ1-1; tentative D call: TRBD1 (6 bases). This TCR derives from a male donor in good health and CMV-seronegative. CDR3 sequence reads: CASSPQSGQTTEAFF. CDR3 nucleotides: TGTGCCAGCTCACCACAGTCGGGACAAACGACTGAAGCTTTCTTT. The whole variable domain, remainder taken from reference TRBV18 and TRBJ1-1, is NAGVMQNPRHLVRRRGQEARLRCSPMKGHSHVYWYRQLPEEGLKFMVYLQKENIIDESGMPKERFSAEFPKEGPSILRIQQVVRGDSAAYFCASSPQSGQTTEAFFGQGTRLTVV.